These 9 T cell receptor beta chains were sequenced from one sample in a study of T cell responses to AZD1222 COVID-19 vaccine. The protocol was immunoSEQ multiplex PCR, while the TCRdb copy is restricted to in-frame clones and leaves out a portion. The data show tens of thousands of clones, 90% seen once. Sequences were derived from peripheral blood, sampled on day 0 of AZD1222 vaccination. These TCRs come from an adult in good health.

The chain is built from TRBV14 and TRBJ2-3; D is undetermined. The CDR3 extends over 13 amino acids. With 9 bases removed from V and 2 bases from J, the gap between germline ends came to 12 bases. Germline V gene sequence: CDR1 SGHDN, CDR2 FVKESK. For the CDR3, the DNA is TGTGCCAGATCAGGATTACACACAGATACGCAGTATTTT. Its protein is CARSGLHTDTQYF.

This chain links TRBV9 with TRBJ1-2; D call uncertain. The CDR3 consists of 13 residues. Between the trimmed V and J ends, which lost 0 bases and 6 bases, there was a span of 9 bases. Per the germline V gene, CDR1 is SGDLS and CDR2 is YYNGEE. The CDR3 region is CASSVGGFDGYTF. CDR3 DNA sequence: TGTGCCAGCAGCGTAGGGGGTTTCGATGGCTACACCTTC.

This clone appeared a single time. The rearrangement joins TRBV30 to TRBJ2-5, with a weak D call TRBD2 (6 bases). The CDR3 is 13 residues long. V shed 1 base and J shed 1 base, with 7 bases lying between them. Germline CDR1 and CDR2: GTSNPN and SVGIG (reference sequence). This CDR3 is CAWSGGLQETQYF. The CDR3 DNA reads TGTGCCTGGAGTGGGGGACTCCAAGAGACCCAGTACTTC.

Written as DNA, the CDR3 is TGTGCCAGCAGTTACCCCCAAGGGGCGGTGGCCACCTTC. It yields the protein CASSYPQGAVATF. The chain links TRBV6-5 to TRBJ1-2, with D possibly being TRBD1 (5 bases). The CDR3 runs to 13 residues. Trimming pared 2 bases from V and 13 bases from J, leaving 17 bases between. Germline CDR1 is MNHEY and CDR2 is SVGAGI.

The J gene is TRBJ2-7, the V gene TRBV5-6; maybe TRBD2 (6 bases). Germline assignment: CDR1 SGHDT and CDR2 YYEEEE. There are 13 residues in the CDR3. Trimming removed 9 bases from V and 3 bases from J, with 16 bases in between. The CDR3 is CAIPGETDYEQYF. In DNA form, the CDR3 reads TGTGCCATCCCGGGGGAGACTGACTACGAGCAGTACTTC.

This chain uses TRBV5-1 with TRBJ2-1; unclear D gene. Germline lookup yields CDR1 SGHRS and CDR2 YFSETQ. Trimming removed 2 bases from V and 10 bases from J, with 7 bases in between. The CDR3 length is 11 residues. The CDR3 loop is CASSFQEEQFF. CDR3 sequence (DNA): TGCGCCAGCAGCTTCCAAGAGGAGCAGTTCTTC. Filled out from reference TRBV5-1 and TRBJ2-1, the complete variable domain reads KAGVTQTPRYLIKTRGQQVTLSCSPISGHRSVSWYQQTPGQGLQFLFEYFSETQRNKGNFPGRFSGRQFSNSRSEMNVSTLELGDSALYLCASSFQEEQFFGPGTRLTVL.

The rearrangement uses TRBV9 and TRBJ1-1; D not resolved. Germline CDR1 and CDR2: SGDLS and YYNGEE. V was shortened by 5 bases and J by 3 bases, with 11 bases between the two germline ends. CDR3 length: 13 residues. The CDR3 DNA sequence: TGTGCCAGCAGTTCTACAGTATACACTGAAGCTTTCTTT. It yields the protein CASSSTVYTEAFF.

This chain connects TRBV7-2 to TRBJ2-5; 7 bases match TRBD2. This CDR3 comprises 16 residues. V trimming: 8 bases; J trimming: 5 bases; junction bases outside the gene matches: 17. CDR1 and CDR2 from the germline V gene are SGHTA and FQGNSA. CDR3 protein: CASGWGGYRASETQYF. The CDR3 DNA reads TGTGCCAGCGGATGGGGGGGATACCGGGCCTCCGAGACCCAGTACTTC.

The CDR3 nucleotides read TGTGCCAGCAGTGATCCAAGCGGAATTTATGAAAAACTGTTTTTT. Translating it yields CASSDPSGIYEKLFF. The chain is built from TRBV2 and TRBJ1-4; D not certain. V was trimmed by 3 bases and J by 6 bases, leaving 14 bases between them. The CDR3 loop spans 15 amino acids. CDR1 SNHLY and CDR2 FYNNEI come from the germline V gene.